One and the same sample provided the 12 T cell receptor beta chains below, sequenced in a study of cytotoxic CD8 clonotypes in ibrutinib-treated CLL. Profiled with immunoSEQ multiplex PCR; TCRdb holds only in-frame clones, not every one. The table lists about 270,000 clones, less than 85% of them singletons. The sequences come from PBMCs, collected at disease progression, from a patient treated with ibrutinib. The source is a human donor with chronic lymphocytic leukemia.

J is TRBJ1-2 and V is TRBV19; D ambiguous. V gave up 3 bases and J gave up 7 bases, with 12 bases separating them. The germline V gene encodes CDR1 LNHDA and CDR2 SQIVND (reference sequence). The CDR3 loop spans 13 amino acids. CDR3 nucleotide sequence: TGTGCCAGTAGTATTGGAGCAGCGCTTGGCTACACCTTC. Translating it yields CASSIGAALGYTF.

The chain couples TRBV29-1 to TRBJ2-3, with 7 bases identical to TRBD1. The trim removed 3 bases at V and 4 bases at J, leaving 10 bases unmatched. This CDR3 spans 15 amino acids. CDR1 SQVTM and CDR2 ANQGSEA come from the germline V gene. The CDR3 loop reads CSVDHRGRRADTQYF. CDR3 sequence (DNA): TGCAGCGTTGACCACAGGGGACGTCGGGCAGATACGCAGTATTTT.

The V call is TRBV28, the J call TRBJ2-3; D is undetermined. With 7 bases removed from V and 0 bases from J, the gap between germline ends came to 14 bases. This CDR3 has 15 amino acids. The germline V gene encodes CDR1 MDHEN and CDR2 SYDVKM. The DNA of the CDR3 is TGTGCCAGCACCGAAGTGGGTCTTAGCACAGATACGCAGTATTTT. Residues: CASTEVGLSTDTQYF. Looking up the rest from reference TRBV28 and TRBJ2-3 gives the full variable domain: DVKVTQSSRYLVKRTGEKVFLECVQDMDHENMFWYRQDPGLGLRLIYFSYDVKMKEKGDIPEGYSVSREKKERFSLILESASTNQTSMYLCASTEVGLSTDTQYFGPGTRLTVL.

The chain couples TRBV18 to TRBJ2-1; 7 positions match TRBD2. J lost 14 bases, V lost 2 bases, and 6 bases had no gene match. The CDR3 contains 12 residues. The germline V gene encodes CDR1 KGHSH and CDR2 LQKENI. In nucleotides, the CDR3 is TGTGCCAGCTCACCAGGGGGGGATCCAAAGTTCTTC. Translation: CASSPGGDPKFF.

This sequence joins TRBV20-1 and TRBJ2-1, with D possibly being TRBD1 (6 bases). V lost 6 bases to trimming and J lost 6 bases, with 9 bases between them. The CDR3 has 11 residues. Germline lookup yields CDR1 DFQATT and CDR2 SNEGSKA (reference sequence). The CDR3 here is CSATGSNEQFF. The DNA for the CDR3 is TGCAGTGCAACAGGGTCCAATGAGCAGTTCTTC.

The chain combines TRBV5-1 with TRBJ2-4, with D perhaps matching TRBD1 (6 bases). CDR3 size: 13 residues. Germline V gives CDR1 SGHRS, CDR2 YFSETQ. V lost 4 bases, J lost 5 bases, and 10 bases lay in between. CDR3 bases: TGCGCCAGCAGCCGGACAGAGGAAAACATTCAGTACTTC. It yields the protein CASSRTEENIQYF. The whole variable domain, filled in from reference TRBV5-1 and TRBJ2-4, reads KAGVTQTPRYLIKTRGQQVTLSCSPISGHRSVSWYQQTPGQGLQFLFEYFSETQRNKGNFPGRFSGRQFSNSRSEMNVSTLELGDSALYLCASSRTEENIQYFGAGTRLSVL.

This sequence joins TRBV9 and TRBJ2-1, with TRBD2 matching over 12 bases. CDR3 size: 24 residues. With 3 bases clipped from V and 0 bases from J, the junction kept 25 bases outside the gene matches. CDR1 is SGDLS and CDR2 is YYNGEE in the germline V gene. DNA for the CDR3: TGTGCCAGCAGCGAGGGTTGGACTAGCGGGAAGTTAGGACGCGATGGCAGCTCCTACAATGAGCAGTTCTTC. Its protein product is CASSEGWTSGKLGRDGSSYNEQFF.

The V call is TRBV28, the J call TRBJ2-7; possible D gene TRBD2, 5 bases. V was clipped by 3 bases and J by 4 bases, with 13 bases between them. In germline, CDR1 is MDHEN, CDR2 SYDVKM. The CDR3 is made up of 14 amino acids. CDR3 residues: CASSFGPGWYEQYF. CDR3 in DNA: TGTGCCAGCAGTTTTGGGCCGGGGTGGTACGAGCAGTACTTC.

V gene TRBV7-8 combines with J gene TRBJ2-1; 7 nucleotides align to TRBD1. The junction had 7 bases not matched to a gene; V was cut back by 4 bases and J by 7 bases. CDR3 length: 14 amino acids. Looked up from germline, CDR1 is SGHVS and CDR2 is FQNEAQ. This chain's CDR3 is CASSSGPTGNEQFF. Written as DNA, the CDR3 is TGTGCCAGCAGCTCAGGACCGACAGGGAATGAGCAGTTCTTC.

The rearrangement uses TRBV15 and TRBJ2-7; 9 bases are shared with TRBD1. J was trimmed by 6 bases and V by 0 bases; bases with no gene match: 3. This CDR3 has 14 residues. CDR1 and CDR2 from the germline V gene are LNHNV and YYDKDF (reference sequence). The CDR3 spells CATSRDLTGGEQYF. The CDR3, as DNA: TGTGCCACCAGCAGAGATCTGACAGGGGGCGAGCAGTACTTC.

This chain uses TRBV9 with TRBJ2-7, with 9 bases that match TRBD2. Germline CDR1 is SGDLS and CDR2 is YYNGEE. CDR3 length equals 14 residues. The V gene end was trimmed by 2 bases and the J gene end by 6 bases; junction bases not matched to a gene: 6. This CDR3 reads CASSVAGGPREQYF. CDR3 bases: TGTGCCAGCAGCGTGGCGGGAGGGCCTCGCGAGCAGTACTTC.

In regard to this clone: This specimen includes other DNA sequences encoding the same CDR3. The chain has TRBV9 and TRBJ2-6; no clear D. Trimming cost V 0 bases and J 4 bases, with 5 bases left between them. CDR3 length equals 14 residues. Germline CDR1 and CDR2: SGDLS and YYNGEE. The CDR3 nucleotides read TGTGCCAGCAGCGTAGTATCCGGGGCCAACGTCCTGACTTTC. Its protein product is CASSVVSGANVLTF. Supplemented by reference TRBV9 and TRBJ2-6, the full variable domain reads DSGVTQTPKHLITATGQRVTLRCSPRSGDLSVYWYQQSLDQGLQFLIQYYNGEERAKGNILERFSAQQFPDLHSELNLSSLELGDSALYFCASSVVSGANVLTFGAGSRLTVL.